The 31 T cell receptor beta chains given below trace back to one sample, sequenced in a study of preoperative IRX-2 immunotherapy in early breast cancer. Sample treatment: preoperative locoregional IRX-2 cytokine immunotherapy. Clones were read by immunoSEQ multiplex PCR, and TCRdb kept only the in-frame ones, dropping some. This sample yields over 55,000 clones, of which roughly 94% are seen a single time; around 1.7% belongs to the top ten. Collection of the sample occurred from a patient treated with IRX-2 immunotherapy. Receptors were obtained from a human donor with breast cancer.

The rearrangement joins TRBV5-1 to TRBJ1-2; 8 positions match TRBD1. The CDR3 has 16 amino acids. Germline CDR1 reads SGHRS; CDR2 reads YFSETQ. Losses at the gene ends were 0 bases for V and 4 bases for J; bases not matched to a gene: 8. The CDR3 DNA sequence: TGCGCCAGCAGCTTGGCCAGGGGGCTCCTTGTCTATGGCTACACCTTC. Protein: CASSLARGLLVYGYTF.

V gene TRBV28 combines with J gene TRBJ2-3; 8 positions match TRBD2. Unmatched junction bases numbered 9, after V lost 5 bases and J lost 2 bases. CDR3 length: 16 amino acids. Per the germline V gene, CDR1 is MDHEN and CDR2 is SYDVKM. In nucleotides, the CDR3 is TGTGCCAGCAGTCCATGGCGGGGGGAGTCCACAGATACGCAGTATTTT. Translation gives CASSPWRGESTDTQYF.

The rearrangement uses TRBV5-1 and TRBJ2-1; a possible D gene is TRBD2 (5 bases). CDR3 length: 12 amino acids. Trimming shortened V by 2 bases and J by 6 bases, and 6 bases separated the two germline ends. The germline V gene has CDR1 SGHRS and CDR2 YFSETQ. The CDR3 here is CASSFTSNEQFF. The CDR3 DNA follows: TGCGCCAGCAGCTTTACTAGCAATGAGCAGTTCTTC.

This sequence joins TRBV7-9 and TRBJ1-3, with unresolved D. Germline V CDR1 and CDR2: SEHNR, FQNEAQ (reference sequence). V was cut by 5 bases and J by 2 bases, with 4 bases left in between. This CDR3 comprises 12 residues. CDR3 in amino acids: CASSPTGNTIYF. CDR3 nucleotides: TGTGCCAGCAGCCCCACTGGAAACACCATATATTTT. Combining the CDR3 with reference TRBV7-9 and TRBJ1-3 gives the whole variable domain DTGVSQNPRHKITKRGQNVTFRCDPISEHNRLYWYRQTLGQGPEFLTYFQNEAQLEKSRLLSDRFSAERPKGSFSTLEIQRTEQGDSAMYLCASSPTGNTIYFGEGSWLTVV.

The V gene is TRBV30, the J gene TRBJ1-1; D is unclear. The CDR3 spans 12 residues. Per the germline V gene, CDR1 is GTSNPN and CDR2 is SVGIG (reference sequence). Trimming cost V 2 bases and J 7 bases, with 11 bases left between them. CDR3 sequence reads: CAWSYGQYEAFF. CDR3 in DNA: TGTGCCTGGAGTTACGGCCAGTATGAAGCTTTCTTT.

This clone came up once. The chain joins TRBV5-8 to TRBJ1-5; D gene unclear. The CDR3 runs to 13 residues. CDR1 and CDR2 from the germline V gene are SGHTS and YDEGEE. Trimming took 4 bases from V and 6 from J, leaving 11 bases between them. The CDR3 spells CASSPRLRQPQHF. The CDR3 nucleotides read TGTGCCAGCAGCCCCCGGCTTCGTCAGCCCCAGCATTTT.

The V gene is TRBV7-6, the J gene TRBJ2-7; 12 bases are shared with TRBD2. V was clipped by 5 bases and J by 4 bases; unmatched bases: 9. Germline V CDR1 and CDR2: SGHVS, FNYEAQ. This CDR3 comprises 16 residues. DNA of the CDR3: TGTGCCAGCAGCAACGGACTAGCGGGAATCGGGTACGAGCAGTACTTC. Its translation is CASSNGLAGIGYEQYF.

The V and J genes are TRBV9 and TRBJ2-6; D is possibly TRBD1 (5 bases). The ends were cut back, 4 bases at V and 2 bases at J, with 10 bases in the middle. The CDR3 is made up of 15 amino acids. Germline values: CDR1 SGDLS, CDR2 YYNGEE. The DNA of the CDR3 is TGTGCCAGCAGCTTTCTAGGGGCTGGGGCCAACGTCCTGACTTTC. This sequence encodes CASSFLGAGANVLTF.

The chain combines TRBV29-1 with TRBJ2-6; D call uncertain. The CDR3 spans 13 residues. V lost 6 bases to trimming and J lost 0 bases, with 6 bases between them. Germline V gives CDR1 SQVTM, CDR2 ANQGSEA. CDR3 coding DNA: TGCAGCGTCCACCTCTCTGGGGCCAACGTCCTGACTTTC. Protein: CSVHLSGANVLTF.

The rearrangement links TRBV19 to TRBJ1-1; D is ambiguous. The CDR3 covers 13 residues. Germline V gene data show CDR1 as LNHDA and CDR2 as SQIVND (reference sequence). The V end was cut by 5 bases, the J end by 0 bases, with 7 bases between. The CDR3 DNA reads TGTGCCAGTAGTCAGGTGATGAACACTGAAGCTTTCTTT. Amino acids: CASSQVMNTEAFF.

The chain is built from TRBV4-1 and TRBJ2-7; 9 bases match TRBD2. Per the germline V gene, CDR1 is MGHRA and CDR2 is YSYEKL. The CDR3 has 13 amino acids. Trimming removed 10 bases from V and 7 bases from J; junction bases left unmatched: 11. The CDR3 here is CATAWREGVEQYF. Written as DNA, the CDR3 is TGCGCCACCGCTTGGCGGGAGGGCGTAGAGCAGTACTTC.

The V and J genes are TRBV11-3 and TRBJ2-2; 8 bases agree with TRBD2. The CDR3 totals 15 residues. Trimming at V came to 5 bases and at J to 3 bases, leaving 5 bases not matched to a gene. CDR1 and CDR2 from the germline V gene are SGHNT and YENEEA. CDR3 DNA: TGTGCCAGCAGCCTCGGACTAGCAGACACCGGGGAGCTGTTTTTT. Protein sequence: CASSLGLADTGELFF.

The CDR3 sequence: CASGFPMGRAPDTQYF. CDR3 nucleotide sequence: TGTGCCAGCGGCTTTCCCATGGGCAGGGCCCCAGATACGCAGTATTTT. The V gene is TRBV27, the J gene TRBJ2-3; D possibly corresponds to TRBD1 (5 bases). V was clipped by 8 bases and J by 4 bases, with 22 bases between them. The length of the CDR3 is 16 residues. Germline CDR1 is MNHEY and CDR2 is SMNVEV (reference sequence).

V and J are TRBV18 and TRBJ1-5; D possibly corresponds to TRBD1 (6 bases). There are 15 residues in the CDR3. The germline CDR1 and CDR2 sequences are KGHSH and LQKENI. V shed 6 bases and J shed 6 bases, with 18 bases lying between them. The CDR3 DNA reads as TGTGCCAGCTCGCAAGGACAGAGAGAGGGTCAGCCCCAGCATTTT. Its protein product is CASSQGQREGQPQHF.

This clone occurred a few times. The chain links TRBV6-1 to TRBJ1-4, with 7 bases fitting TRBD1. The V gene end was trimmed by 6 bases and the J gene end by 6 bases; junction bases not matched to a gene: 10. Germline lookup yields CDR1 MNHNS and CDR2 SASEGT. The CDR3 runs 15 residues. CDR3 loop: CASSNVRGSDEKLFF. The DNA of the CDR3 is TGTGCCAGCAGCAACGTCAGGGGGTCTGATGAAAAACTGTTTTTT.

In DNA, the CDR3 is TGTGCCAGCAGTTTGTGGGAGCGGGGGGGCGGCTACGAGCAGTACTTC. Translation: CASSLWERGGGYEQYF. The chain employs TRBV28 and TRBJ2-7; 10 bases map to TRBD2. The CDR3 extends over 16 amino acids. Trimming at V came to 3 bases and at J to 3 bases, leaving 8 bases not matched to a gene. Germline loops: CDR1 MDHEN, CDR2 SYDVKM.

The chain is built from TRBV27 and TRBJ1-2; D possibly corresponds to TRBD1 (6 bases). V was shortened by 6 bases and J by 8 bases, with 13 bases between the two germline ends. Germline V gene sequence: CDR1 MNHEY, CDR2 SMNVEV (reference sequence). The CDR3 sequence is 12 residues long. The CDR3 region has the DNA TGTGCCAGCAGGGACAGCGTGGACGGCTACACCTTC. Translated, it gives CASRDSVDGYTF.

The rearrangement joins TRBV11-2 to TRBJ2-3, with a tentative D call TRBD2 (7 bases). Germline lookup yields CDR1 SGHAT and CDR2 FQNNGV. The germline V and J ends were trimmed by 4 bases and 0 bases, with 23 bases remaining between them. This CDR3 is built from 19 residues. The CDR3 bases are TGTGCCAGCAGCTCCCTCAAGTGGGAGGGGGGGCCTAGCACAGATACGCAGTATTTT. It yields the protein CASSSLKWEGGPSTDTQYF.

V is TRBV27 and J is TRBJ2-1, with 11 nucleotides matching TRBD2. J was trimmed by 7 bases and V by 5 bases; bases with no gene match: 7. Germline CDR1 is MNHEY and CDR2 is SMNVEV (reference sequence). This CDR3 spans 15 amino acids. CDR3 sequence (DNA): TGTGCCAGCAGTCAAATAGCGGGGGGGTTTAATGAGCAGTTCTTC. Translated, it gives CASSQIAGGFNEQFF.

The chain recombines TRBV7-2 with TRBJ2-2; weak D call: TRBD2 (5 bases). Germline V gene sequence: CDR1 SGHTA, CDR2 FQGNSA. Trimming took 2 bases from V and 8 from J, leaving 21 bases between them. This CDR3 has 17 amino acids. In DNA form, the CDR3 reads TGTGCCAGCAGCTTACCCCCGGAGGTCCCCGTTTTGGGGGAGCTGTTTTTT. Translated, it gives CASSLPPEVPVLGELFF.

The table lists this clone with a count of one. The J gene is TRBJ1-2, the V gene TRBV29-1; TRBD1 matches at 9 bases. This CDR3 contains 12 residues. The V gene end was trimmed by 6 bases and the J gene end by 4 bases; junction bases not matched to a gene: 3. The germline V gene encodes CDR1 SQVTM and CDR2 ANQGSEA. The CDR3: CSVLTGGYGYTF. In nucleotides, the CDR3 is TGCAGCGTGCTGACAGGGGGCTATGGCTACACCTTC.

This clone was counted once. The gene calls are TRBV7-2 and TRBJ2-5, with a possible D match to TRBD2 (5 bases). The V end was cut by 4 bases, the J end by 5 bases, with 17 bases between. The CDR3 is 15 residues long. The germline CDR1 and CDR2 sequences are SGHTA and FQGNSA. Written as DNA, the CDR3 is TGTGCCAGCAGCTCTTATAGCTTCGGCGGGGAGACCCAGTACTTC. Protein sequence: CASSSYSFGGETQYF.

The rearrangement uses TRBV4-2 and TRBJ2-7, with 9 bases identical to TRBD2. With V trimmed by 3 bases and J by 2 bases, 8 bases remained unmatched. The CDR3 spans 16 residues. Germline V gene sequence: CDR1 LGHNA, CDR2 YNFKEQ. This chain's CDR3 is CASSHPGLAPAYEQYF. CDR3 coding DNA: TGTGCCAGCAGCCATCCTGGACTAGCGCCGGCCTACGAGCAGTACTTC.

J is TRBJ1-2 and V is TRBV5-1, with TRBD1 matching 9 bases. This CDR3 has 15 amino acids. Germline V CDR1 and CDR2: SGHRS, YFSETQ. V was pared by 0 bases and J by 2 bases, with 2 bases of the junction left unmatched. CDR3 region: CASSLAGTGNYGYTF. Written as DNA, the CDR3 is TGCGCCAGCAGCTTGGCCGGGACAGGGAACTATGGCTACACCTTC.

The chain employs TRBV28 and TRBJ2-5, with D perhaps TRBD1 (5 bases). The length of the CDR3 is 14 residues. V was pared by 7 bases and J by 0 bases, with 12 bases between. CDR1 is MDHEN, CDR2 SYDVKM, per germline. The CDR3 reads CASNGQTYQETQYF. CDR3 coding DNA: TGTGCCAGCAACGGACAAACGTACCAAGAGACCCAGTACTTC. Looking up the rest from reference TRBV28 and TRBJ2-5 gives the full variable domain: DVKVTQSSRYLVKRTGEKVFLECVQDMDHENMFWYRQDPGLGLRLIYFSYDVKMKEKGDIPEGYSVSREKKERFSLILESASTNQTSMYLCASNGQTYQETQYFGPGTRLLVL.

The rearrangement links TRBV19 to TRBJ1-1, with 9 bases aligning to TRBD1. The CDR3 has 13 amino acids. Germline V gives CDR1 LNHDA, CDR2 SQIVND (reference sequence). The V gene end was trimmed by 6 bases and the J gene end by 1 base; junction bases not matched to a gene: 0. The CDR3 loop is CASRGQGNTEAFF. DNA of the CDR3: TGTGCCAGTAGGGGACAGGGGAACACTGAAGCTTTCTTT. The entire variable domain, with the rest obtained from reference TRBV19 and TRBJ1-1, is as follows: DGGITQSPKYLFRKEGQNVTLSCEQNLNHDAMYWYRQDPGQGLRLIYYSQIVNDFQKGDIAEGYSVSREKKESFPLTVTSAQKNPTAFYLCASRGQGNTEAFFGQGTRLTVV.

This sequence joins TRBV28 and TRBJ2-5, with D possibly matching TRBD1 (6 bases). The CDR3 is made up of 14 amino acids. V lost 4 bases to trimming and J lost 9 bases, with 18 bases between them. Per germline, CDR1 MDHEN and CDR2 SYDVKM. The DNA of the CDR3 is TGTGCCAGCAGTTCCTCCTTCTCACAGGGATCCCAGTACTTC. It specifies CASSSSFSQGSQYF.

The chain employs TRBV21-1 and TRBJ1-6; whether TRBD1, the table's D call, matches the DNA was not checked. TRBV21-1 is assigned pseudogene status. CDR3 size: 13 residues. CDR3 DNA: TGTGCCGGAAGGGGCTGGTATAATTCACCCCTCCACTTT. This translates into CAGRGWYNSPLHF.

The CDR3 nucleotides read TGTGCCAGTAGTCACAGGGATCCACCCCTCCACTTT. Translating it yields CASSHRDPPLHF. The chain is built from TRBV19 and TRBJ1-6; a possible D gene is TRBD1 (6 bases). There are 12 residues in the CDR3. In germline, CDR1 is LNHDA, CDR2 SQIVND (reference sequence). V lost 5 bases and J lost 11, with 10 bases in between. Full variable domain (remainder filled in from reference TRBV19 and TRBJ1-6): DGGITQSPKYLFRKEGQNVTLSCEQNLNHDAMYWYRQDPGQGLRLIYYSQIVNDFQKGDIAEGYSVSREKKESFPLTVTSAQKNPTAFYLCASSHRDPPLHFGNGTRLTVT.

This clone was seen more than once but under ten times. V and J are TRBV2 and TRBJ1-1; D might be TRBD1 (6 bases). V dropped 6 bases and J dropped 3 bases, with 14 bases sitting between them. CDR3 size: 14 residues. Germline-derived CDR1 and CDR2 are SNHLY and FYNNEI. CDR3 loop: CASRPGTSYTEAFF. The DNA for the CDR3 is TGTGCCAGCAGACCGGGGACATCTTACACTGAAGCTTTCTTT.

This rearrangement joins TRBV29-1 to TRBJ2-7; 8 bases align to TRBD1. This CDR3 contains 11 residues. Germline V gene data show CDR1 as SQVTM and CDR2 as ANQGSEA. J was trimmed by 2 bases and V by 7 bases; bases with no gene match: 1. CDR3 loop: CSGQGTYEQYF. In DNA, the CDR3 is TGCAGCGGACAGGGGACCTACGAGCAGTACTTC.